Sequencing of this T cell receptor (beta chain) was carried out in a study of T cell responses to AZD1222 COVID-19 vaccine. This CDR3 comprises 15 residues. Trimming left V 5 bases short and J 1 base short, with 9 bases between. The V gene's germline CDR1 is SGHTA and CDR2 FQGNSA. Produced via immunoSEQ multiplex PCR; TCRdb's table is partial and in-frame only. Of 150,000 to 200,000 clones listed, 80% to 95% were seen once; the top ten hold around 2%. This TCR came from an adult who received the AZD1222 COVID-19 vaccine. The rearrangement uses TRBV7-2 and TRBJ1-6, with a weak D call TRBD1 (6 bases). The sequenced sample was peripheral blood, obtained 28 days after the second AZD1222 dose. The CDR3 region has the DNA TGTGCCAGCAGCCCGCAGGGGTCCTATAATTCACCCCTCCACTTT. Encoded protein: CASSPQGSYNSPLHF.